This passage covers 12 T cell receptor beta chains from one sample sequenced in a study of blood T cell repertoires in COVID-19. The assay was immunoSEQ multiplex PCR, and TCRdb's table has in-frame clones only and misses some. This table has about 400,000 clones, over 75% appearing once. Sample: PBMCs or T cells enriched from blood (not recorded which). The receptors stem from a woman aged 40-49 years with acute COVID-19.

The chain carries TRBV9 and TRBJ1-1; D is possibly TRBD1 (5 bases). This CDR3 contains 15 residues. Trimming took off 0 bases at V and 4 bases at J, with 13 bases between the two ends. From germline, CDR1 is SGDLS and CDR2 YYNGEE. CDR3 in DNA: TGTGCCAGCAGCGTAGGTGGGGCGGACGTCACTGAAGCTTTCTTT. Its translation: CASSVGGADVTEAFF.

In its sample, this clone was seen a few times. CDR3 sequence: CASSEYLEDPSGNTIYF. The CDR3 DNA follows: TGTGCCAGCAGTGAATATCTGGAGGACCCCTCTGGAAACACCATATATTTT. The chain links TRBV25-1 to TRBJ1-3, with no clear D. The germline V gene encodes CDR1 MGHDK and CDR2 SYGVNS. The CDR3 length is 17 residues. With 0 bases removed from V and 0 bases from J, the gap between germline ends came to 12 bases.

This clone was seen many times. J is TRBJ2-2 and V is TRBV7-9; D possibly corresponds to TRBD2 (5 bases). The V end was cut by 5 bases, the J end by 0 bases, with 7 bases between. The CDR3 contains 14 residues. Germline assignment: CDR1 SEHNR and CDR2 FQNEAQ (reference sequence). CDR3 sequence reads: CASSRESNTGELFF. CDR3 sequence (DNA): TGTGCCAGCAGCCGGGAATCGAACACCGGGGAGCTGTTTTTT.

The J gene is TRBJ2-3, the V gene TRBV6-5; maybe TRBD2 (5 bases). The CDR3 covers 12 residues. Germline lookup yields CDR1 MNHEY and CDR2 SVGAGI. The germline V and J ends were trimmed by 6 bases and 4 bases, with 8 bases remaining between them. This chain's CDR3 is CASRTGSDTQYF. The CDR3 bases are TGTGCCAGCAGGACGGGGTCAGATACGCAGTATTTT.

This chain links TRBV19 with TRBJ1-1; TRBD1 is a possible D gene (5 bases). The CDR3 runs 14 residues. Per the germline V gene, CDR1 is LNHDA and CDR2 is SQIVND (reference sequence). V lost 1 base, J lost 1 base, and 7 bases lay in between. CDR3 in DNA: TGTGCCAGTAGTATAGGCAGGGCGAACACTGAAGCTTTCTTT. Translating gives CASSIGRANTEAFF. The entire variable domain, with the rest obtained from reference TRBV19 and TRBJ1-1, is as follows: DGGITQSPKYLFRKEGQNVTLSCEQNLNHDAMYWYRQDPGQGLRLIYYSQIVNDFQKGDIAEGYSVSREKKESFPLTVTSAQKNPTAFYLCASSIGRANTEAFFGQGTRLTVV.

The V and J genes are TRBV19 and TRBJ2-7, with D perhaps matching TRBD1 (7 bases). Germline V gene data show CDR1 as LNHDA and CDR2 as SQIVND (reference sequence). Between the trimmed V and J ends, which lost 1 base and 6 bases, there was a span of 19 bases. The CDR3 sequence is 16 residues long. The CDR3 region has the DNA TGTGCCAGTAGTATAGCTGGAGGGGGCGCGTACCGCGAGCAGTACTTC. It codes for CASSIAGGGAYREQYF.

The CDR3 is CASSQDTVQETQYF. The DNA of the CDR3 is TGCGCCAGCAGCCAAGATACGGTCCAAGAGACCCAGTACTTC. The rearrangement uses TRBV4-1 and TRBJ2-5, with D unclear. This CDR3 has 14 amino acids. CDR1 MGHRA and CDR2 YSYEKL come from the germline V gene. V was pared by 0 bases and J by 1 base, with 6 bases between.

J is TRBJ1-6 and V is TRBV3-1 (or the pseudogene TRBV3-2); the D is unclear. V lost 2 bases and J lost 6, with 11 bases in between. The CDR3 loop spans 15 amino acids. Germline-derived CDR1 and CDR2 are LGHDT and YNNKEL (reference sequence). The CDR3 DNA sequence: TGTGCCAGCAGCCAAAGAGGGCACTCTAATTCACCCCTCCACTTT. It encodes CASSQRGHSNSPLHF.

This chain links TRBV3-1 (or the pseudogene TRBV3-2) with TRBJ2-1; 9 bases are a match to TRBD2. This CDR3 is built from 15 residues. Per the germline V gene, CDR1 is LGHDT and CDR2 is YNNKEL (reference sequence). The V gene end was trimmed by 4 bases and the J gene end by 5 bases; junction bases not matched to a gene: 6. CDR3 sequence: CASSPRGGRNNEQFF. The CDR3 region has the DNA TGTGCCAGCAGCCCGCGGGGGGGCCGTAACAATGAGCAGTTCTTC.

The chain uses TRBV12-5 and TRBJ2-7, with 10 bases aligning to TRBD1. Looked up from germline, CDR1 is LGHNT and CDR2 is FRNRAP. V gave up 7 bases and J gave up 5 bases; unmatched junction bases: 8. CDR3 size: 14 residues. CDR3 DNA sequence: TGTGCTAGTGCCAGGGACAGGGGTTTTGACGAGCAGTACTTC. It translates to CASARDRGFDEQYF.

V gene TRBV5-1 combines with J gene TRBJ1-4, with 9 bases matching TRBD1. The CDR3 has 15 amino acids. The trim removed 4 bases at V and 7 bases at J, leaving 8 bases unmatched. CDR1 SGHRS and CDR2 YFSETQ come from the germline V gene. DNA of the CDR3: TGCGCCAGCAGCGTGACCGGGACAGGGAGTGAAAAACTGTTTTTT. It translates to CASSVTGTGSEKLFF. Using reference TRBV5-1 and TRBJ1-4 for the parts outside the CDR3, the full variable domain is KAGVTQTPRYLIKTRGQQVTLSCSPISGHRSVSWYQQTPGQGLQFLFEYFSETQRNKGNFPGRFSGRQFSNSRSEMNVSTLELGDSALYLCASSVTGTGSEKLFFGSGTQLSVL.

The genes are TRBV5-4 and TRBJ1-2, with D possibly being TRBD1 (6 bases). The germline V gene has CDR1 SGHNT and CDR2 YYREEE (reference sequence). V lost 3 bases to trimming and J lost 6 bases, with 9 bases between them. The CDR3 consists of 12 residues. CDR3 residues: CASSSQGHGYTF. For the CDR3, the DNA is TGTGCCAGCAGCTCCCAGGGGCATGGCTACACCTTC.